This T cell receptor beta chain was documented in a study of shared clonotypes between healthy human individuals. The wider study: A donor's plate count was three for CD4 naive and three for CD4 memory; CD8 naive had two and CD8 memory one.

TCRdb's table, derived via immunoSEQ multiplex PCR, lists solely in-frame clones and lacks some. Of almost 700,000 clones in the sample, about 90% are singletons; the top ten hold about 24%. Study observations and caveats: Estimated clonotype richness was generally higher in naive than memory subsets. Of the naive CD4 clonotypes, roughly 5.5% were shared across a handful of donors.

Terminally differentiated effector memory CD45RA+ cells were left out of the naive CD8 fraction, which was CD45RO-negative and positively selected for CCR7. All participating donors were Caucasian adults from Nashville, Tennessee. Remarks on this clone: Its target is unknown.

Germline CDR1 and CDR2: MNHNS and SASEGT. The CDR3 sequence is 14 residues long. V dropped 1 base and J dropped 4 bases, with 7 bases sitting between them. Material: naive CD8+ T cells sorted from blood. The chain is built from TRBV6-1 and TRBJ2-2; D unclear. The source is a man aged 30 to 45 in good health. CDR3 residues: CASSEGLSTGELFF. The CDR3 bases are TGTGCCAGCAGTGAAGGCTTGAGCACCGGGGAGCTGTTTTTT.